These 18 T cell receptor beta chains came from one sample sequenced in a study of identical twins' blood T cells. TCRdb redid the calling of the 5' RACE reads with MiXCR, one entry per CDR3 protein. The sample shows 300,000 to 400,000 distinct CDR3 sequences, under 30% of them seen only once. Material for sequencing was PBMCs. The source of these receptors is a woman aged 18-55 years in good health.

This clonotype was detected only a few times. The chain uses TRBV29-1 and TRBJ1-1; D gene uncertain. Germline V CDR1 and CDR2: SQVTM, ANQGSEA. V dropped 6 bases and J dropped 1 base, with 12 bases sitting between them. The CDR3 runs to 13 residues. The CDR3 reads CSVPAAPNTEAFF. DNA for the CDR3: TGCAGCGTGCCGGCAGCTCCGAACACTGAAGCTTTCTTT.

This clonotype was observed a few times. The gene calls are TRBV5-1 and TRBJ1-1; D ambiguous. V was trimmed by 0 bases and J by 7 bases, leaving 7 bases between them. Germline CDR1 and CDR2: SGHRS and YFSETQ. The CDR3 runs to 12 residues. The CDR3 sequence is CASSLGRNEAFF. The CDR3 DNA is TGCGCCAGCAGCTTGGGTCGAAATGAAGCTTTCTTT.

This clonotype came up a few times. This chain links TRBV9 with TRBJ2-1, with 8 bases aligning to TRBD2. J was trimmed by 4 bases and V by 2 bases; bases with no gene match: 5. CDR1 and CDR2 from the germline V gene are SGDLS and YYNGEE. The CDR3 length is 15 residues. CDR3 residues: CASSVSAGVYNEQFF. CDR3 sequence (DNA): TGTGCCAGCAGCGTGTCAGCGGGGGTGTACAATGAGCAGTTCTTC.

The rearrangement joins TRBV12-3 or TRBV12-4 to TRBJ2-7; D is unresolved. V lost 1 base to trimming and J lost 6 bases, with 7 bases between them. This CDR3 is 12 amino acids long. The CDR3, as DNA: TGTGCCAGCAGTTTAGGGTTAAGCGAGCAGTACTTC. Protein: CASSLGLSEQYF.

V and J are TRBV29-1 and TRBJ2-7; D might be TRBD1 or TRBD2, each matching 5 bases. CDR1 is SQVTM, CDR2 ANQGSEA, per germline. V lost 4 bases and J 7 bases, leaving 17 bases between the germline ends. The CDR3 is 13 residues long. CDR3 sequence reads: CSVVLIGTEEQYF. The CDR3 DNA follows: TGCAGCGTTGTGTTAATCGGGACGGAAGAGCAGTACTTC.

This clonotype was detected ten times or more. V is TRBV29-1 and J is TRBJ2-3; a weak D match, TRBD2 (6 bases). The CDR3 has 12 residues. V was trimmed by 4 bases and J by 5 bases, leaving 10 bases between them. In germline, CDR1 is SQVTM, CDR2 ANQGSEA. The CDR3 coding sequence is TGCAGCGTTGGGTGGGGGGAAGATACGCAGTATTTT. Translation gives CSVGWGEDTQYF.

This clonotype was seen a few times. J is TRBJ2-1 and V is TRBV5-1, with a tentative D call TRBD2 (6 bases). The V end lost 3 bases, the J end lost 10 bases, and 11 bases lay between the germline ends. Germline V gene sequence: CDR1 SGHRS, CDR2 YFSETQ. The CDR3 loop spans 12 amino acids. CDR3 amino acids: CASSWRDGEQFF. In DNA, the CDR3 is TGCGCCAGCAGCTGGAGGGACGGGGAGCAGTTCTTC.

This clonotype was seen a few times. The chain couples TRBV5-1 to TRBJ1-1; D not certain. Germline V gene data show CDR1 as SGHRS and CDR2 as YFSETQ. Trimming left V 0 bases short and J 0 bases short, with 9 bases between. The CDR3 contains 15 residues. CDR3 sequence: CASSLDGNMNTEAFF. The CDR3 coding sequence is TGCGCCAGCAGCTTGGACGGGAATATGAACACTGAAGCTTTCTTT.

In this sample, this clonotype turned up a few times. The chain recombines TRBV27 with TRBJ2-1; 10 nucleotides match TRBD2. Trimming at V came to 5 bases and at J to 12 bases, leaving 13 bases not matched to a gene. The CDR3 is 15 residues long. Germline CDR1 and CDR2: MNHEY and SMNVEV (reference sequence). CDR3 amino acids: CASSQTASGSPMQFF. DNA of the CDR3: TGTGCCAGCAGTCAGACGGCTAGCGGGAGCCCTATGCAGTTCTTC.

This chain connects TRBV9 to TRBJ1-1, with 7 bases aligning to TRBD1. This CDR3 contains 14 residues. Trimming removed 4 bases from V and 2 bases from J; junction bases left unmatched: 5. Germline V gene data show CDR1 as SGDLS and CDR2 as YYNGEE. The CDR3 sequence: CASSTRTGNTEAFF. The CDR3 region has the DNA TGTGCCAGCAGCACCCGGACAGGAAACACTGAAGCTTTCTTT.

This clonotype was picked up a small number of times. V and J are TRBV11-2 and TRBJ2-3, with 9 bases aligning to TRBD2. J lost 4 bases, V lost 4 bases, and 9 bases had no gene match. The CDR3 is made up of 16 amino acids. Germline CDR1 reads SGHAT; CDR2 reads FQNNGV. CDR3: CASSSGLAGSADTQYF. The CDR3 DNA is TGTGCCAGCAGCTCGGGACTAGCAGGGAGCGCAGATACGCAGTATTTT.

This clonotype was counted between two and nine times. The junction does not match germline at one end; this may be a read error. V usage is TRBV10-3 and J usage is TRBJ1-3; possible D gene TRBD1, 5 bases. From germline, CDR1 is ENHRY and CDR2 SYGVKD. This CDR3 contains 13 residues. This chain's CDR3 is CAIMQGVGNTTYF. In nucleotides, the CDR3 is TGTGCCATCATGCAGGGAGTCGGAAACACCACATATTTT.

This clonotype turned up a few times. This chain links TRBV18 with TRBJ1-1; no clear D gene. The CDR3 totals 13 residues. In germline, CDR1 is KGHSH, CDR2 LQKENI. The germline V and J ends were trimmed by 3 bases and 6 bases, with 11 bases remaining between them. This CDR3 is CASSPLVRAEAFF. The CDR3 bases are TGTGCCAGCTCACCTCTGGTTCGGGCTGAAGCTTTCTTT.

This chain connects TRBV19 to TRBJ1-1, with 7 bases that match TRBD1. The CDR3 has 13 residues. Germline CDR1 reads LNHDA; CDR2 reads SQIVND (reference sequence). V dropped 9 bases and J dropped 3; count of bases not matched to a gene: 7. CDR3 DNA sequence: TGTGCCAGCAAAAGGGACAGAGACACTGAAGCTTTCTTT. Its translation is CASKRDRDTEAFF.

This clonotype has just a few counts. The V call is TRBV12-3 or TRBV12-4, the J call TRBJ1-4; 10 nucleotides line up with TRBD1. V shed 3 bases and J 8 bases; nucleotides not matched to a gene: 3. The CDR3 length is 14 residues. The CDR3 region is CASSFDRGLEKLFF. The CDR3 DNA is TGTGCCAGCAGTTTCGACAGGGGGCTAGAAAAACTGTTTTTT.

In its sample, this clonotype was seen many times. This rearrangement joins TRBV20-1 to TRBJ2-3; 13 bases map to TRBD2. The ends lost 6 bases at V and 6 bases at J; junction bases unmatched: 15. Germline assignment: CDR1 DFQATT and CDR2 SNEGSKA (reference sequence). This CDR3 is built from 17 residues. DNA for the CDR3: TGCAGTGCACAACCCCCCCCACTAGCGGGGGGGATGGATACGCAGTATTTT. This encodes CSAQPPPLAGGMDTQYF.

In this sample, this clonotype turned up a few times. The rearrangement joins TRBV7-2 to TRBJ2-3; possible D gene TRBD1, 6 bases. V lost 2 bases, J lost 6 bases, and 24 bases lay in between. CDR1 SGHTA and CDR2 FQGNSA come from the germline V gene. The CDR3 contains 18 residues. The CDR3 sequence: CASSLSTGTRGGMDTQYF. The DNA of the CDR3 is TGTGCCAGCAGCTTATCGACCGGGACAAGGGGTGGTATGGATACGCAGTATTTT. The entire variable domain, with the rest obtained from reference TRBV7-2 and TRBJ2-3, is as follows: GAGVSQSPSNKVTEKGKDVELRCDPISGHTALYWYRQSLGQGLEFLIYFQGNSAPDKSGLPSDRFSAERTGGSVSTLTIQRTQQEDSAVYLCASSLSTGTRGGMDTQYFGPGTRLTVL.

This clonotype occurred a few times. The rearrangement uses TRBV20-1 and TRBJ1-4; D gene unclear. Germline CDR1 DFQATT, CDR2 SNEGSKA (reference sequence). There are 11 residues in the CDR3. Trimming left V 6 bases short and J 16 bases short, with 18 bases between. CDR3 in DNA: TGCAGTGCCGAAAGGTTGGAGGGCGAGTTTTTT. The encoded protein is CSAERLEGEFF.